The 4 T cell receptor beta chains below were found in one sample sequenced in a study of blood T cell repertoires in COVID-19 (dated by TCRdb to 2018 to 2020). The library was prepared using the immunoSEQ multiplex PCR assay. TCRdb holds this immuneACCESS table with in-frame rearrangements only. Some clones are missing; in checked studies, unresolved V genes explain under half, and the rest has no known cause. Present in this sample are 90,000 to 120,000 clones, approximately 88% of which were seen just once. 6.5% to 7% of the sample is in the top ten clones. Sequences were obtained from peripheral blood. These receptors were obtained from a man aged 50 to 60 with active or convalescent COVID-19.

V gene TRBV5-6 combines with J gene TRBJ2-7; D gene unclear. Deletions cut 0 bases from V and 0 bases from J, with 10 bases between. CDR1 is SGHDT and CDR2 is YYEEEE in the germline V gene. The CDR3 extends over 15 amino acids. The CDR3 loop is CASSLAAWSSYEQYF. CDR3 sequence (DNA): TGTGCCAGCAGCTTGGCAGCCTGGAGCTCCTACGAGCAGTACTTC.

The chain employs TRBV5-1 and TRBJ2-2; TRBD1 is a possible D gene (6 bases). Deletions cut 1 base from V and 6 bases from J, with 13 bases between. CDR3 length: 15 amino acids. Germline lookup yields CDR1 SGHRS and CDR2 YFSETQ. In DNA, the CDR3 is TGCGCCAGCAGCTTGAGGGCAGGGGATGCCGGGGAGCTGTTTTTT. It is translated as CASSLRAGDAGELFF.

This clone has more than one count but fewer than ten. V gene TRBV2 combines with J gene TRBJ1-3; D call uncertain. The CDR3 contains 14 residues. Trimming removed 7 bases at V and 3 bases at J, with 13 bases between. Germline CDR1 and CDR2: SNHLY and FYNNEI. For the CDR3, the DNA is TGTGCCAGCACCTTCACCGCGGGTGGAAACACCATATATTTT. Translated, it gives CASTFTAGGNTIYF. Variable domain in full (rest from reference TRBV2 and TRBJ1-3): EPEVTQTPSHQVTQMGQEVILRCVPISNHLYFYWYRQILGQKVEFLVSFYNNEISEKSEIFDDQFSVERPDGSNFTLKIRSTKLEDSAMYFCASTFTAGGNTIYFGEGSWLTVV.

V is TRBV5-8 and J is TRBJ2-3, with TRBD2 matching 13 bases. Looked up from germline, CDR1 is SGHTS and CDR2 is YDEGEE. The CDR3 extends over 14 amino acids. V dropped 4 bases and J dropped 6; count of bases not matched to a gene: 2. In nucleotides, the CDR3 is TGTGCCAGCAGCCAACTAGCGGGAGGGGATACGCAGTATTTT. Protein: CASSQLAGGDTQYF.